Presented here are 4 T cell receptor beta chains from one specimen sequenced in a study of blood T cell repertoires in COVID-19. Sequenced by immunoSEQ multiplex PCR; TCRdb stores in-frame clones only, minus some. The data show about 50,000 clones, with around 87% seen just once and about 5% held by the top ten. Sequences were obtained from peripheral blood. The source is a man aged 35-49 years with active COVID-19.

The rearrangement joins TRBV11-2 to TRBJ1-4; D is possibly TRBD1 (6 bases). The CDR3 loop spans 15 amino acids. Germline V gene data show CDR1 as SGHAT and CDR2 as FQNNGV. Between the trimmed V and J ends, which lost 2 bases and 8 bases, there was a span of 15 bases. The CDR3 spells CASSLRIQGQEKLFF. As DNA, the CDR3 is TGTGCCAGCAGCTTAAGGATCCAGGGGCAGGAAAAACTGTTTTTT.

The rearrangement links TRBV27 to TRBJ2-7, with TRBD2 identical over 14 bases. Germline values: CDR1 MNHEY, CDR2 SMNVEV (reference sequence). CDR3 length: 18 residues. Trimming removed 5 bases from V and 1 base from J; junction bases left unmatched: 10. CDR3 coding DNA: TGTGCCAGCAGTCGATGGGGACTAGCGGGAGAAAGATCCTACGAGCAGTACTTC. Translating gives CASSRWGLAGERSYEQYF.

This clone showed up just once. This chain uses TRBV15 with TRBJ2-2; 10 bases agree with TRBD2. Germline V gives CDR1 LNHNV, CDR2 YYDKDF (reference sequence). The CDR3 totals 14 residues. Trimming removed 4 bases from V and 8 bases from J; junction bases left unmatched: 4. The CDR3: CATSTRTSGGELFF. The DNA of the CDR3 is TGTGCCACCAGCACCCGGACTAGCGGAGGGGAGCTGTTTTTT.

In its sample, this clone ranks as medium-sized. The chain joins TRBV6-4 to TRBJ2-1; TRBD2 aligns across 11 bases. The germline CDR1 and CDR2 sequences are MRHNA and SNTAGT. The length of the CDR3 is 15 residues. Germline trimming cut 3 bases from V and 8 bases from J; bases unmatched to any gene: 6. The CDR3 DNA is TGTGCCAGCAGTGATCGGCTAGCGGGAGGTGATGAGCAGTTCTTC. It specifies CASSDRLAGGDEQFF.